This section outlines one T cell receptor (beta chain) sequence together with its context. The source of the sample is a study of blood T cell repertoires in COVID-19. For the study at large: Acute and convalescent COVID-19 samples came from the United States, Italy and Spain.

Libraries were prepared by immunoSEQ multiplex PCR; TCRdb keeps only in-frame clonotypes and omits some of them. This table holds 220,000 or so clones, roughly nine tenths found once. Deletions cut 7 bases from V and 0 bases from J, with 6 bases between. Germline CDR1 is MNHEY and CDR2 is SMNVEV (reference sequence). This CDR3 is built from 12 residues. Sequenced sample: PBMCs or T cells enriched from blood (not recorded which). The chain links TRBV27 to TRBJ1-1; D remains unclear. This TCR was sampled from a woman under 30 in a cohort exposed to, infected with or recovered from COVID-19 (not recorded which). The CDR3 nucleotides read TGTGCCAGCACGAGGATGAACACTGAAGCTTTCTTT. Translating it yields CASTRMNTEAFF.